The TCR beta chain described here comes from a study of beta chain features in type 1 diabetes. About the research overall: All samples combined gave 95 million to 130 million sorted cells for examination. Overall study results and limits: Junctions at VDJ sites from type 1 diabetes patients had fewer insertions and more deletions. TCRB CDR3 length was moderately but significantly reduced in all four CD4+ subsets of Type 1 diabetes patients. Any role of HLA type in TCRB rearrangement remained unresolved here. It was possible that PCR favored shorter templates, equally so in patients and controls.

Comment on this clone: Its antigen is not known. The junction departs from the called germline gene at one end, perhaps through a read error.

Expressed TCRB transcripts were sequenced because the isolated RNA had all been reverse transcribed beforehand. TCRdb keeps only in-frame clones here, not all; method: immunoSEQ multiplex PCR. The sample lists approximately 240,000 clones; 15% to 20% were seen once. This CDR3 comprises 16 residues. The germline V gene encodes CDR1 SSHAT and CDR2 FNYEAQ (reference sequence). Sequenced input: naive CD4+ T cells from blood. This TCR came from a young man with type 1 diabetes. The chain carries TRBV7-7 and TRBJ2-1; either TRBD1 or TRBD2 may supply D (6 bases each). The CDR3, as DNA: TGTGCTAGCAGCTTAGCCGGGGGCCAAGGCGACAATGAGCAGTTCTTC. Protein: CASSLAGGQGDNEQFF.